The 22 T cell receptor beta chains presented below share a single source sample, sequenced in a study of early T cells in non-severe SARS-CoV-2 infection. Each CDR3 protein gets one entry after TCRdb re-called the 5' RACE reads with MiXCR. The table lists tens of thousands of distinct CDR3 sequences, about 9.3% of them singletons. Sequencing used whole blood. These receptors all come from an adult who was a healthcare worker with PCR-confirmed SARS-CoV-2 infection or an uninfected control (not recorded which).

This clonotype occurred many times. The rearrangement links TRBV24-1 to TRBJ2-7; maybe TRBD2 (5 bases). From germline, CDR1 is KGHDR and CDR2 SFDVKD. V lost 4 bases, J lost 3 bases, and 18 bases lay in between. There are 16 residues in the CDR3. The CDR3 sequence: CATSDTAKGSDYEQYF. CDR3 bases: TGTGCCACCAGTGACACCGCGAAGGGTAGCGACTACGAGCAGTACTTC.

This clonotype appeared many times. The genes are TRBV29-1 and TRBJ2-7; D gene unclear. The CDR3 runs 12 residues. Trimming pared 3 bases from V and 1 base from J, leaving 7 bases between. Germline V gives CDR1 SQVTM, CDR2 ANQGSEA. CDR3 in DNA: TGCAGCGTTGAGCTCGGGTCCTACGAGCAGTACTTC. It is translated as CSVELGSYEQYF.

This clonotype came up many times. The V and J genes are TRBV10-2 and TRBJ2-1; D perhaps matches TRBD2 (5 bases). Germline CDR1 reads WSHSY; CDR2 reads SAAADI. The CDR3 runs 15 residues. The V end was cut by 4 bases, the J end by 0 bases, with 10 bases between. CDR3 amino acids: CASSGRVSSYNEQFF. In DNA form, the CDR3 reads TGCGCCAGCAGTGGGCGGGTAAGCTCCTACAATGAGCAGTTCTTC.

This clonotype was observed many times. V and J are TRBV4-3 and TRBJ1-2; D not resolved. There are 13 residues in the CDR3. Germline assignment: CDR1 LGHNA and CDR2 YSLEER. V lost 1 base to trimming and J lost 8 bases, with 11 bases between them. CDR3 bases: TGCGCCAGCAGCCAAGGAGTTGCTGGAGGCTACACCTTC. Its translation is CASSQGVAGGYTF.

The sample holds a few counts of this clonotype. The V and J genes are TRBV29-1 and TRBJ1-1; 7 bases map to TRBD1. Germline assignment: CDR1 SQVTM and CDR2 ANQGSEA. Trimming took 5 bases from V and 6 from J; bases not matched to a gene: 9. The CDR3 is 13 amino acids. In DNA form, the CDR3 reads TGCAGCGTTCTAGACAGGGTTCTCTCTGAAGCTTTCTTT. Translating gives CSVLDRVLSEAFF.

The rearrangement links TRBV7-3 to TRBJ2-6, with D perhaps matching TRBD2 (6 bases). The CDR3 runs 15 residues. The germline CDR1 and CDR2 sequences are SGHTA and FQGTGA. V lost 5 bases, J lost 2 bases, and 10 bases lay in between. The CDR3 is CASSPGTAGANVLTF. The DNA of the CDR3 is TGTGCCAGCAGCCCCGGGACTGCTGGGGCCAACGTCCTGACTTTC. The variable domain in full, with the rest retrieved from reference TRBV7-3 and TRBJ2-6, is GAGVSQTPSNKVTEKGKYVELRCDPISGHTALYWYRQSLGQGPEFLIYFQGTGAADDSGLPNDRFFAVRPEGSVSTLKIQRTERGDSAVYLCASSPGTAGANVLTFGAGSRLTVL.

The sample holds many counts of this clonotype. The chain links TRBV18 to TRBJ1-6; D unresolved. The CDR3 loop spans 15 amino acids. From germline, CDR1 is KGHSH and CDR2 LQKENI. V lost 1 base to trimming and J lost 10 bases, with 14 bases between them. DNA for the CDR3: TGTGCCAGCTCACCACGCCAGGACCCGACCTCACCCCTCCACTTT. Its protein is CASSPRQDPTSPLHF.

This clonotype was recorded many times. The chain joins TRBV24-1 to TRBJ2-5; D remains ambiguous. The CDR3 has 11 amino acids. Trimming removed 6 bases at V and 4 bases at J, with 5 bases between. The V gene's germline CDR1 is KGHDR and CDR2 SFDVKD. The CDR3 coding sequence is TGTGCCACCAGTCTCAGAGAGACCCAGTACTTC. Its protein is CATSLRETQYF.

In this sample, this clonotype turned up many times. V is TRBV3-1 and J is TRBJ2-3, with unresolved D. The CDR3 is 15 amino acids. Per the germline V gene, CDR1 is LGHDT and CDR2 is YNNKEL (reference sequence). V was trimmed by 3 bases and J by 2 bases, leaving 12 bases between them. The CDR3 DNA reads as TGTGCCAGCAGCCATCCGTGGGCAAACACAGATACGCAGTATTTT. Translation: CASSHPWANTDTQYF.

V gene TRBV25-1 combines with J gene TRBJ1-1; no clear D. Germline V CDR1 and CDR2: MGHDK, SYGVNS. V lost 5 bases and J lost 7, with 8 bases in between. There are 11 residues in the CDR3. CDR3 loop: CASSHNFEAFF. Here the CDR3 DNA reads TGTGCCAGCAGTCATAACTTTGAAGCTTTCTTT. Complete variable domain (other parts from reference TRBV25-1 and TRBJ1-1): EADIYQTPRYLVIGTGKKITLECSQTMGHDKMYWYQQDPGMELHLIHYSYGVNSTEKGDLSSESTVSRIRTEHFPLTLESARPSHTSQYLCASSHNFEAFFGQGTRLTVV.

In nucleotides, the CDR3 is TGTGCCAGCAGCTTAGGGCCAGGGGGGCGGCCGGGCGAGCAGTACTTC. This encodes CASSLGPGGRPGEQYF. This chain joins TRBV7-9 and TRBJ2-7, with D maybe TRBD1 (7 bases). CDR3 length: 16 residues. The germline CDR1 and CDR2 sequences are SEHNR and FQNEAQ (reference sequence). V lost 1 base, J lost 6 bases, and 19 bases lay in between.

This clonotype was counted once. V usage is TRBV29-1 and J usage is TRBJ2-7; no clear D gene. In germline, CDR1 is SQVTM, CDR2 ANQGSEA. Trimming took 3 bases from V and 2 from J, leaving 8 bases between them. The CDR3 is 12 amino acids. Here the CDR3 reads CSVEGETYEQYF. The CDR3, as DNA: TGCAGCGTTGAGGGCGAAACCTACGAGCAGTACTTC.

This clonotype was picked up a small number of times. In DNA form, the CDR3 reads TGCAGCGTTCTTCGACCACCCGCCCGGAACACTGAAGCTTTCTTT. It encodes CSVLRPPARNTEAFF. The chain links TRBV29-1 to TRBJ1-1; D gene unclear. V was shortened by 5 bases and J by 1 base, with 17 bases between the two germline ends. The germline V gene encodes CDR1 SQVTM and CDR2 ANQGSEA. The CDR3 runs 15 residues. The complete variable domain, with remaining parts taken from reference TRBV29-1 and TRBJ1-1, reads SAVISQKPSRDICQRGTSLTIQCQVDSQVTMMFWYRQQPGQSLTLIATANQGSEATYESGFVIDKFPISRPNLTFSTLTVSNMSPEDSSIYLCSVLRPPARNTEAFFGQGTRLTVV.

This clonotype was seen at least ten times. This chain joins TRBV11-2 and TRBJ2-1, with 9 bases matching TRBD1. J gave up 7 bases and V 3 bases, and 4 bases lay outside the gene matches. Per germline, CDR1 SGHAT and CDR2 FQNNGV. The CDR3 covers 14 residues. The CDR3 DNA follows: TGTGCCAGCAGCTTCGGGACAGGGTCGAATGAGCAGTTCTTC. Protein sequence: CASSFGTGSNEQFF.

The rearrangement uses TRBV18 and TRBJ2-7; 8 nucleotides align to TRBD1. The CDR3 is made up of 16 amino acids. The J segment lost 5 bases and the V segment lost 4 bases, leaving 13 bases of the junction unmatched. Germline values: CDR1 KGHSH, CDR2 LQKENI. The CDR3 loop is CASSLVPDRGLNEQYF. In DNA, the CDR3 is TGTGCCAGCTCACTAGTCCCTGACAGGGGTCTGAACGAGCAGTACTTC.

The rearrangement uses TRBV7-2 and TRBJ1-5; D is ambiguous. CDR1 is SGHTA, CDR2 FQGNSA, per germline. Deletions cut 5 bases from V and 0 bases from J, with 11 bases between. The CDR3 loop spans 15 amino acids. The CDR3 nucleotides read TGTGCCAGCAGCCTCCTGAGGGATAGCAATCAGCCCCAGCATTTT. Translation gives CASSLLRDSNQPQHF.

This clonotype was detected only a few times. The V call is TRBV20-1, the J call TRBJ2-7; 7 positions match TRBD1. Per germline, CDR1 DFQATT and CDR2 SNEGSKA (reference sequence). V was clipped by 0 bases and J by 5 bases; unmatched bases: 13. This CDR3 is built from 16 residues. CDR3 in DNA: TGCAGTGCTAGAGATTCGAGGCCAGGGGGTTTACACGAGCAGTACTTC. Encoded protein: CSARDSRPGGLHEQYF.

This clonotype occurred many times. CDR3 region: CASSGGTGRSHEQYF. Here the CDR3 DNA reads TGTGCCAGCAGTGGGGGGACAGGGCGTTCCCACGAGCAGTACTTC. The V and J genes are TRBV9 and TRBJ2-7, with 9 bases lining up with TRBD1. Per germline, CDR1 SGDLS and CDR2 YYNGEE. J gave up 5 bases and V 5 bases, and 11 bases lay outside the gene matches. The CDR3 has 15 amino acids.

This clonotype was found many times. V usage is TRBV11-2 and J usage is TRBJ2-2, with a possible D match to TRBD2 (6 bases). V dropped 6 bases and J dropped 2 bases, with 10 bases sitting between them. The germline V gene encodes CDR1 SGHAT and CDR2 FQNNGV. This CDR3 has 14 residues. The CDR3 DNA reads TGTGCCAGCAGTTTCGGGACTAACACCGGGGAGCTGTTTTTT. Its protein product is CASSFGTNTGELFF. Full variable domain (outside the CDR3, taken from reference TRBV11-2 and TRBJ2-2): EAGVAQSPRYKIIEKRQSVAFWCNPISGHATLYWYQQILGQGPKLLIQFQNNGVVDDSQLPKDRFSAERLKGVDSTLKIQPAKLEDSAVYLCASSFGTNTGELFFGEGSRLTVL.

The chain employs TRBV5-1 and TRBJ1-1; TRBD1 might be the D (6 bases). Trimming cost V 3 bases and J 8 bases, with 20 bases left between them. CDR3 length: 15 amino acids. Germline CDR1 is SGHRS and CDR2 is YFSETQ. The chain's CDR3 is CASSSFRGRGAEAFF. CDR3 sequence (DNA): TGCGCCAGCAGCTCTTTCAGGGGACGTGGAGCCGAAGCTTTCTTT.

There are many counts of this clonotype. The chain is built from TRBV10-3 and TRBJ1-1; TRBD1 aligns across 7 bases. This CDR3 is 13 amino acids long. The junction had 5 bases not matched to a gene; V was cut back by 9 bases and J by 1 base. Germline V gene sequence: CDR1 ENHRY, CDR2 SYGVKD. The CDR3 loop is CAIHGTANTEAFF. The CDR3 nucleotides are TGTGCCATTCACGGGACAGCGAACACTGAAGCTTTCTTT.

Many counts were recorded for this clonotype. The chain is built from TRBV27 and TRBJ1-1, with D possibly matching TRBD1 (5 bases). Germline V lookup: CDR1 MNHEY, CDR2 SMNVEV (reference sequence). The CDR3 sequence is 13 residues long. Trimming took off 7 bases at V and 1 base at J, with 10 bases between the two ends. The CDR3 nucleotides read TGTGCCAGCAAGCAGGGCAAGAACACTGAAGCTTTCTTT. Its protein is CASKQGKNTEAFF.